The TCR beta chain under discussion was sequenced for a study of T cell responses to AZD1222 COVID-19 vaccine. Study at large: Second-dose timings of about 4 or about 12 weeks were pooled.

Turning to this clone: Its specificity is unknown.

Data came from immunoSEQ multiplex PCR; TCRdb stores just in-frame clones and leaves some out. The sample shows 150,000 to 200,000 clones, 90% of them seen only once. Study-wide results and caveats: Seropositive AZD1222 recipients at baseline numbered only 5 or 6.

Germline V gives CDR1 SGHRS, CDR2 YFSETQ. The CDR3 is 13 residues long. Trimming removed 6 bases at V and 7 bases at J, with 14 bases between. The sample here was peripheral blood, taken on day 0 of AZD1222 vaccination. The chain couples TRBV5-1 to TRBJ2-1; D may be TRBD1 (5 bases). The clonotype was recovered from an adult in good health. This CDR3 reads CASTAFQGNEQFF. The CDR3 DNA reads TGCGCCAGCACCGCATTCCAGGGAAATGAGCAGTTCTTC.